These 9 T cell receptor beta chains originate from one sample sequenced in a study of tumor and adjacent non-tumor tissue in lung cancer. This sample's RNA came from whole unsorted tissue. TCRbeta libraries were built with three rounds of nested PCR, modified from ARM-PCR. TCRdb called the multiplex PCR reads again in MiXCR, with one record for every CDR3 protein. The sample includes some 120,000 distinct CDR3 sequences, roughly 67% seen only once; the top ten take 9.5% to 15%. Sample: lung tumor tissue. These receptors were obtained from a man younger than 45 with non-small cell lung cancer.

Note on this clonotype: Sequence at one end of the junction differs from germline and may be a read error. The chain recombines TRBV7-8 with TRBJ2-7; no firm D call. CDR3 length: 13 residues. Germline-derived CDR1 and CDR2 are SGHVS and FQNEAQ. The CDR3, as DNA: TGTGCCAGCAGCTTATCCGTCGGCTATGAGCTGTACTTC. Residues: CASSLSVGYELYF.

V gene TRBV10-3 combines with J gene TRBJ2-2, with 14 bases matching TRBD2. J was trimmed by 2 bases and V by 6 bases; bases with no gene match: 8. The CDR3 has 18 amino acids. Germline CDR1 and CDR2: ENHRY and SYGVKD. The CDR3 reads CAIRGLTSGGGNTGELFF. The CDR3 nucleotides read TGTGCCATCAGGGGACTGACTAGCGGGGGGGGAAACACCGGGGAGCTGTTTTTT.

The gene calls are TRBV7-8 and TRBJ2-5; TRBD1 might be the D (6 bases). CDR3 length equals 14 residues. CDR1 SGHVS and CDR2 FQNEAQ come from the germline V gene. V dropped 4 bases and J dropped 2 bases, with 11 bases sitting between them. CDR3 residues: CASSSGTWQETQYF. The DNA for the CDR3 is TGTGCCAGCAGCTCCGGGACATGGCAAGAGACCCAGTACTTC.

The V gene is TRBV20-1, the J gene TRBJ2-5, with 11 bases aligning to TRBD2. Germline V gene sequence: CDR1 DFQATT, CDR2 SNEGSKA (reference sequence). This CDR3 is 14 amino acids long. Trimming cost V 5 bases and J 11 bases; bases outside gene matches: 13. The DNA of the CDR3 is TGCAGTGCTCCTACTAGCGGGGGTTACTATGAGCAGTACTTC. Its protein product is CSAPTSGGYYEQYF.

The rearrangement links TRBV6-2 or TRBV6-3 to TRBJ2-3, with D perhaps TRBD2 (6 bases). CDR1 and CDR2 from the germline V gene are MNHEY and SVGEGT. There are 14 residues in the CDR3. The CDR3: CVISYGTSTDTQYF. DNA of the CDR3: TGTGTCATCAGTTACGGGACTAGCACAGATACGCAGTATTTT.

In this sample, this clonotype is medium-sized. The V and J genes are TRBV6-1 and TRBJ2-1, with TRBD1 matching 8 bases. Germline-derived CDR1 and CDR2 are MNHNS and SASEGT. The length of the CDR3 is 14 residues. With V trimmed by 7 bases and J by 6 bases, 8 bases remained unmatched. Here the CDR3 reads CASKDRVWVNEQFF. The CDR3 DNA reads TGTGCCAGCAAGGACAGGGTCTGGGTCAATGAGCAGTTCTTC.

A remark on this clonotype: This may stem from a read error, because a much larger clone lies one nucleotide away. This chain links TRBV29-1 with TRBJ2-5; TRBD1 is a possible D gene (5 bases). The CDR3 covers 13 residues. V shed 6 bases and J shed 9 bases, with 20 bases lying between them. CDR1 and CDR2 from the germline V gene are SQVTM and ANQGSEA. In nucleotides, the CDR3 is TGCAGCGTCAACAGGCCGTCCGGAAGGGCCCAGTACTTC. Protein product: CSVNRPSGRAQYF.

This rearrangement joins TRBV20-1 to TRBJ2-3, with 10 bases aligning to TRBD2. Germline CDR1 reads DFQATT; CDR2 reads SNEGSKA (reference sequence). The CDR3 covers 16 residues. The CDR3 sequence is CNAKRGASGRTDTQYF. The CDR3 DNA follows: TGCAATGCGAAGAGGGGGGCTAGCGGGAGAACGGATACGCAGTATTTT.

This rearrangement joins TRBV20-1 to TRBJ2-1; 11 nucleotides align to TRBD2. The CDR3 extends over 14 amino acids. The V and J ends lost 6 bases and 4 bases, in that order; junction bases with no gene match: 5. Germline CDR1 reads DFQATT; CDR2 reads SNEGSKA (reference sequence). The DNA of the CDR3 is TGCAGTGCCGAGCTAGCGGGGGGTTACAATGAGCAGTTCTTC. This codes for CSAELAGGYNEQFF.